This T cell receptor (beta chain) was profiled in a study of cytomegalovirus exposure and HLA in healthy donors. With 60 Vbeta and 13 Jbeta primers, the PCR was carried out. The data were produced by immunoSEQ multiplex PCR, yet TCRdb's version contains in-frame clones alone and is incomplete. This table has about 150,000 clones, around 72% appearing once. Trimming at V came to 7 bases and at J to 6 bases, leaving 12 bases not matched to a gene. CDR1 is MDHEN, CDR2 SYDVKM, per germline. This CDR3 has 16 residues. The clonotype comes from a man aged 35-49 years in good health and CMV-seronegative. Material: PBMCs. The chain has TRBV28 and TRBJ1-2, with 12 bases fitting TRBD1. CDR3 loop: CASIPGTGGAANGYTF. The CDR3, as DNA: TGTGCCAGCATCCCCGGGACAGGGGGCGCGGCGAATGGCTACACCTTC.